The rows below give T cell receptor beta chains drawn from one sample of a study of blood T cells in healthy people across ages. One entry per CDR3 protein results from TCRdb running MiXCR on the 5' RACE reads. The sample has 660,000 or so distinct CDR3 sequences, 45% to 65% seen once; the top ten hold over 30%. Material: blood. The receptors stem from a man in his 60s in good health. Each CDR3 is given with its conserved first and last residue. D genes are given only for firm matches. Size is stated for part of the rows, as once, few or many counts, or as a class when the clone is expanded.

j_call: TRBJ2-6; v_call: TRBV12-3/TRBV12-4; d_call: TRBD1; clone_size: few; cdr3_nt: TGTGCCAGCAGTACCTACAGGGGGCAAGGCTCTGGGGCCAACGTCCTGACTTTC; cdr3_aa: CASSTYRGQGSGANVLTF
j_call: TRBJ2-1; v_call: TRBV25-1; d_call: .; clone_size: .; cdr3_nt: TGTGCCAGCACCGAATCAGGGGACTCCTACAATGAGCAGTTCTTC; cdr3_aa: CASTESGDSYNEQFF
j_call: TRBJ2-5; v_call: TRBV2; d_call: .; clone_size: few; cdr3_nt: TGTGCCAGCAGTGAGGGTTCTAAAGAGACCCAGTACTTC; cdr3_aa: CASSEGSKETQYF
j_call: TRBJ1-2; v_call: TRBV20-1; d_call: .; clone_size: .; cdr3_nt: TGCAGTGCTAGAGCCCACCAGGCCGACTATGGCTACACCTTC; cdr3_aa: CSARAHQADYGYTF
j_call: TRBJ1-5; v_call: TRBV21-1; d_call: .; clone_size: once; cdr3_nt: TGTGCCAGCAGCAAAGAACACAGGGCCACCAATCAGCCCCAGCATTTT; cdr3_aa: CASSKEHRATNQPQHF
j_call: TRBJ2-1; v_call: TRBV9; d_call: TRBD2; clone_size: .; cdr3_nt: TGTGCCAGCAGCCCTAGCGGGGGGAGCCTTAAAAGCTCCTACAATGAGCAGTTCTTC; cdr3_aa: CASSPSGGSLKSSYNEQFF
j_call: TRBJ2-5; v_call: TRBV5-1; d_call: TRBD1; clone_size: few; cdr3_nt: TGCGCCAGCAGCTTGGCCGGGACAGGGGATGGAGAGACCCAGTACTTC; cdr3_aa: CASSLAGTGDGETQYF
j_call: TRBJ2-7; v_call: TRBV21-1; d_call: .; clone_size: .; cdr3_nt: TGTGCCAGCAGCGCTGGGACCTCGACTAATGGAAGTTCCTACAATGAGCAGTACTTC; cdr3_aa: CASSAGTSTNGSSYNEQYF
j_call: TRBJ2-5; v_call: TRBV20-1; d_call: .; clone_size: .; cdr3_nt: TGCAGTGCCCGCAGGCCCGTTTTGTTGACCCAGTACTTC; cdr3_aa: CSARRPVLLTQYF
j_call: TRBJ1-2; v_call: TRBV7-2; d_call: .; clone_size: .; cdr3_nt: TGTGCCAGCAGCCCAGCGGGTGGCCACACCTTC; cdr3_aa: CASSPAGGHTF
j_call: TRBJ2-5; v_call: TRBV10-1; d_call: TRBD1; clone_size: few; cdr3_nt: TGCGCCAGCAGTGAACGGACAGGGGCTTGGGAGACCCAGTACTTC; cdr3_aa: CASSERTGAWETQYF
j_call: TRBJ2-1; v_call: TRBV5-1; d_call: TRBD2; clone_size: .; cdr3_nt: TGCGCCAGCAGCATCGGGACTAGCGGGGAAAATGAGCAGTTCTTC; cdr3_aa: CASSIGTSGENEQFF
j_call: TRBJ2-3; v_call: TRBV20-1; d_call: .; clone_size: .; cdr3_nt: TGCAGTGCTAGAGATCACACCGGGCTAGCGTCTGTGTCAGATACGCAGTATTTT; cdr3_aa: CSARDHTGLASVSDTQYF
j_call: TRBJ2-5; v_call: TRBV29-1; d_call: TRBD2; clone_size: few; cdr3_nt: TGCAGCGTGGGACTCTCGGGGGGGCCTAGTGGAGAGACCCAGTACTTC; cdr3_aa: CSVGLSGGPSGETQYF
j_call: TRBJ2-5; v_call: TRBV2; d_call: .; clone_size: .; cdr3_nt: TGTGCCAGCAGCGCTATAACACAGGGAGGAGAGACCCAGTACTTC; cdr3_aa: CASSAITQGGETQYF
j_call: TRBJ1-2; v_call: TRBV4-1; d_call: TRBD1; clone_size: .; cdr3_nt: TGCGCCAGCAGCCAAGATCCCCAGGGGGGGTACTATGGCTACACCTTC; cdr3_aa: CASSQDPQGGYYGYTF
j_call: TRBJ2-7; v_call: TRBV5-1; d_call: TRBD1; clone_size: .; cdr3_nt: TGCGCCAGCAGCTTCCAACCGGGACAGGGTCCCTACGAGCAGTACTTC; cdr3_aa: CASSFQPGQGPYEQYF
j_call: TRBJ1-2; v_call: TRBV27; d_call: .; clone_size: few; cdr3_nt: TGTGCCAGCAGTTGGCGGGCGACAGGCAGTCGGGGCTACACCTTC; cdr3_aa: CASSWRATGSRGYTF
j_call: TRBJ1-4; v_call: TRBV16; d_call: .; clone_size: once; cdr3_nt: TGTGCCAGCAGCCAATCGCAGGGACGCGAGTGGAAACTGTTTTTT; cdr3_aa: CASSQSQGREWKLFF
j_call: TRBJ2-5; v_call: TRBV20-1; d_call: .; clone_size: .; cdr3_nt: TGCAGTGCTAGAGTGGGACCCCAAGAGACCCAGTACTTC; cdr3_aa: CSARVGPQETQYF
j_call: TRBJ2-2; v_call: TRBV20-1; d_call: TRBD2; clone_size: .; cdr3_nt: TGCAGTGCTAGGAAGGCCACTAGCGGGGGGGCTTCTAACACCGGGGAGCTGTTTTTT; cdr3_aa: CSARKATSGGASNTGELFF
j_call: TRBJ2-5; v_call: TRBV12-3/TRBV12-4; d_call: .; clone_size: .; cdr3_nt: TGTGCCAGCAGCCCCCTAGGCGTGGAGACCCAGTACTTC; cdr3_aa: CASSPLGVETQYF
j_call: TRBJ2-7; v_call: TRBV6-5; d_call: TRBD1; clone_size: .; cdr3_nt: TGTGCCAGCAGTGTACAGGGGGCTGCTGACGAGCAGTACTTC; cdr3_aa: CASSVQGAADEQYF
j_call: TRBJ2-3; v_call: TRBV4-2; d_call: TRBD1; clone_size: .; cdr3_nt: TGTGCCAGCAGCCAAATTACAGGGGGCAACACAGATACGCAGTATTTT; cdr3_aa: CASSQITGGNTDTQYF
j_call: TRBJ1-4; v_call: TRBV6-2/TRBV6-3; d_call: .; clone_size: few; cdr3_nt: TGTGCCAGCAGTTACTCAACTGCAACTAATGAAAAACTGTTTTTT; cdr3_aa: CASSYSTATNEKLFF
j_call: TRBJ1-1; v_call: TRBV6-1; d_call: TRBD1; clone_size: .; cdr3_nt: TGTGCCAGCAGTGGGACAGGGGGCCTTCGGAACACTGAAGCTTTCTTT; cdr3_aa: CASSGTGGLRNTEAFF
j_call: TRBJ2-7; v_call: TRBV27; d_call: .; clone_size: .; cdr3_nt: TGTGCCAGCAGTGTCACCAGGGAGGCCTACGAGCAGTACTTC; cdr3_aa: CASSVTREAYEQYF
j_call: TRBJ1-2; v_call: TRBV9; d_call: .; clone_size: .; cdr3_nt: TGTGCCAGCAGCGTAGGATATCAGCGGATCTATGGCTACACCTTC; cdr3_aa: CASSVGYQRIYGYTF
j_call: TRBJ2-2; v_call: TRBV2; d_call: TRBD2; clone_size: .; cdr3_nt: TGTGCCAGCAGTGAGCCCCGAGGACTAGCGGGGGGAAACACCGGGGAGCTGTTTTTT; cdr3_aa: CASSEPRGLAGGNTGELFF
j_call: TRBJ2-1; v_call: TRBV4-2; d_call: TRBD2; clone_size: .; cdr3_nt: TGTGCCAGCAGCCAAGAACCTAGCGGGGGCCACTCCTACAATGAGCAGTTCTTC; cdr3_aa: CASSQEPSGGHSYNEQFF
j_call: TRBJ1-2; v_call: TRBV12-3/TRBV12-4; d_call: .; clone_size: .; cdr3_nt: TGTGCCAGCACACCCCGCGGCGCTGCTAACTATGGCTACACCTTC; cdr3_aa: CASTPRGAANYGYTF
j_call: TRBJ2-3; v_call: TRBV20-1; d_call: .; clone_size: .; cdr3_nt: TGCAGTGCTAGGACGGGGACGGGTACGCAGTATTTT; cdr3_aa: CSARTGTGTQYF
j_call: TRBJ2-2; v_call: TRBV2; d_call: .; clone_size: .; cdr3_nt: TGTGCCAGCAGTGCCCTAGCTCACGGGGAGCAGTTTTTT; cdr3_aa: CASSALAHGEQFF
j_call: TRBJ2-1; v_call: TRBV7-2; d_call: TRBD2; clone_size: .; cdr3_nt: TGTGCCAGCAGCTTAGTAGCGGGGGAAGGGAATGAGCAGTTCTTC; cdr3_aa: CASSLVAGEGNEQFF
j_call: TRBJ2-3; v_call: TRBV12-3/TRBV12-4; d_call: .; clone_size: few; cdr3_nt: TGTGCCAGCAGAGTAGGACCCACAGATACGCAGTATTTT; cdr3_aa: CASRVGPTDTQYF
j_call: TRBJ2-6; v_call: TRBV6-2/TRBV6-3; d_call: .; clone_size: .; cdr3_nt: TGTGCCAGCAGTTCCAGGCAGTACGGCTCTGGGGCCAACGTCCTGACTTTC; cdr3_aa: CASSSRQYGSGANVLTF
j_call: TRBJ2-1; v_call: TRBV10-1; d_call: TRBD1; clone_size: .; cdr3_nt: TGCGCCAGCAACGCGCCGCGTTGGGACAGGGTCCACAATGAGCAGTTCTTC; cdr3_aa: CASNAPRWDRVHNEQFF
j_call: TRBJ1-2; v_call: TRBV7-2; d_call: .; clone_size: few; cdr3_nt: TGTGCCAGCAGCTTAGGGCCGGATGGTTGGGGCTACACCTTC; cdr3_aa: CASSLGPDGWGYTF
j_call: TRBJ2-6; v_call: TRBV20-1; d_call: .; clone_size: .; cdr3_nt: TGCAGTGCTAGTGGGGGAGGGGGCCTGGGGGCCAACGTCCTGACTTTC; cdr3_aa: CSASGGGGLGANVLTF
j_call: TRBJ2-5; v_call: TRBV5-1; d_call: TRBD2; clone_size: .; cdr3_nt: TGCGCCAGCAGCTTGGGGGTACTAGCGGGGGGCAGAGAAGAGACCCAGTACTTC; cdr3_aa: CASSLGVLAGGREETQYF
j_call: TRBJ2-5; v_call: TRBV9; d_call: .; clone_size: .; cdr3_nt: TGTGCCAGCAGCGTAGGACCCTCTTCGCGGGAGACCCAGTACTTC; cdr3_aa: CASSVGPSSRETQYF
j_call: TRBJ2-7; v_call: TRBV5-6; d_call: .; clone_size: .; cdr3_nt: TGTGCCAGCAGCTTCTTTTCAGGGGCGGGCGAGCAGTACTTC; cdr3_aa: CASSFFSGAGEQYF